Presented here are 12 T cell receptor beta chains from one specimen sequenced in a study of shared clonotypes between healthy human individuals. Method: immunoSEQ multiplex PCR; TCRdb's copy keeps in-frame clones and lacks some. The sample consists of some 2 million clones, 85% to 95% of them appearing once. The sequenced material came from naive CD4+ T cells sorted from blood. The sample's subset: CD45RA+ positively selected. Source of these receptors: a man aged 18 to 35 in good health.

As concerns this clone: A much more abundant neighbour one base away suggests this may be a read error. The CDR3 sequence: CASSLTGQGGYGYTF. The CDR3 DNA reads as TGTGCCAGCAGCTTAACGGGACAGGGGGGCTATGGCTACACCTTC. This sequence joins TRBV7-9 and TRBJ1-2; 11 positions agree with TRBD1. CDR1 is SEHNR, CDR2 FQNEAQ, per germline (reference sequence). The CDR3 spans 15 residues. Trimming cost V 2 bases and J 4 bases; bases outside gene matches: 3.

V and J are TRBV5-1 and TRBJ2-1; tentatively, D is TRBD2 (5 bases). This CDR3 contains 15 residues. Trimming removed 4 bases from V and 6 bases from J, with 17 bases in between. CDR1 is SGHRS, CDR2 YFSETQ, per germline. The CDR3 nucleotides read TGCGCCAGCAGCCCCCCGGGGAAGAGGAGCAATGAGCAGTTCTTC. As protein: CASSPPGKRSNEQFF.

This chain connects TRBV7-2 to TRBJ2-5; D possibly uses TRBD1 or TRBD2 (5 bases each). This CDR3 has 14 residues. Per germline, CDR1 SGHTA and CDR2 FQGNSA. The V gene lost 6 bases and the J gene lost 1 base, with 12 bases spanning the gap. CDR3 sequence (DNA): TGTGCCAGCAGTCGGACCGGGACCCAAGAGACCCAGTACTTC. Translation: CASSRTGTQETQYF.

This clone is a singleton in its sample. The chain couples TRBV6-9 to TRBJ1-1, with 10 bases fitting TRBD1. Looked up from germline, CDR1 is MNHGY and CDR2 is SVAAGI. After removal of 1 base from V and 4 bases from J, the junction contained 12 bases not matched to a gene. CDR3 length: 18 residues. CDR3 nucleotide sequence: TGTGCCAGCAGTTATTATTATGGCACGACAGGGGGCTTCACTGAAGCTTTCTTT. Amino acid sequence: CASSYYYGTTGGFTEAFF.

The genes are TRBV18 and TRBJ2-3; D possibly corresponds to TRBD2 (5 bases). V gave up 3 bases and J gave up 0 bases, with 16 bases separating them. This CDR3 region has 17 residues. The germline gives CDR1 KGHSH, CDR2 LQKENI. This CDR3 is CASSPYLSVDSTDTQYF. CDR3 coding DNA: TGTGCCAGCTCACCGTATCTTAGCGTCGACAGCACAGATACGCAGTATTTT.

CDR3 DNA sequence: TGTGCCAGCAGCGATAGACTAGCGGGGGTCACAGATACGCAGTATTTT. Translated: CASSDRLAGVTDTQYF. The V call is TRBV5-4, the J call TRBJ2-3; 12 nucleotides line up with TRBD2. CDR1 is SGHNT, CDR2 YYREEE, per germline (reference sequence). The V gene end was trimmed by 4 bases and the J gene end by 2 bases; junction bases not matched to a gene: 5. This CDR3 spans 16 amino acids.

The chain is built from TRBV5-6 and TRBJ2-7, with D hard to call. The CDR3 covers 15 residues. Between the trimmed V and J ends, which lost 1 base and 2 bases, there was a span of 13 bases. The germline V gene encodes CDR1 SGHDT and CDR2 YYEEEE. In nucleotides, the CDR3 is TGTGCCAGCAGCTTGTTTCCAGAAATGACCTACGAGCAGTACTTC. It codes for CASSLFPEMTYEQYF.

About this clone itself: The same CDR3 is also encoded by other DNA sequences in this sample. The rearrangement joins TRBV5-1 to TRBJ1-1; D is unresolved. The V end was cut by 0 bases, the J end by 0 bases, with 9 bases between. Per germline, CDR1 SGHRS and CDR2 YFSETQ. The CDR3 is made up of 15 amino acids. DNA of the CDR3: TGCGCCAGCAGCTTGGATGCCGGACTGAACACTGAAGCTTTCTTT. As protein: CASSLDAGLNTEAFF.

Concerning this clone: Other nucleotide sequences from this sample produce the same CDR3. V usage is TRBV30 and J usage is TRBJ1-5, with 11 bases that match TRBD1. Germline loops: CDR1 GTSNPN, CDR2 SVGIG (reference sequence). The length of the CDR3 is 14 residues. Trimming took 5 bases from V and 3 from J; bases not matched to a gene: 3. The CDR3 region is CAWGTGGSNQPQHF. The CDR3 DNA sequence: TGTGCCTGGGGGACAGGGGGATCCAATCAGCCCCAGCATTTT.

This CDR3 is CASSERQQLGVSPLHF. DNA of the CDR3: TGTGCCAGCAGTGAAAGACAACAGCTCGGGGTTTCACCCCTCCACTTT. The chain carries TRBV2 and TRBJ1-6; D gene ambiguous. In germline, CDR1 is SNHLY, CDR2 FYNNEI. The V and J ends lost 2 bases and 9 bases respectively, with 17 bases between them. The CDR3 runs 16 residues.

V usage is TRBV5-1 and J usage is TRBJ2-1; D is undetermined. The CDR3 runs 15 residues. The germline CDR1 and CDR2 sequences are SGHRS and YFSETQ. Trimming took off 4 bases at V and 5 bases at J, with 16 bases between the two ends. This chain's CDR3 is CASSPWGMENNEQFF. CDR3 DNA: TGCGCCAGCAGCCCGTGGGGTATGGAAAACAATGAGCAGTTCTTC. The whole variable domain, filled in from reference TRBV5-1 and TRBJ2-1, reads KAGVTQTPRYLIKTRGQQVTLSCSPISGHRSVSWYQQTPGQGLQFLFEYFSETQRNKGNFPGRFSGRQFSNSRSEMNVSTLELGDSALYLCASSPWGMENNEQFFGPGTRLTVL.

The rearrangement links TRBV27 to TRBJ2-6; TRBD2 matches 7 bases. This CDR3 is 16 amino acids long. V trimming: 6 bases; J trimming: 0 bases; junction bases outside the gene matches: 5. Germline V gene lookup returns CDR1 MNHEY and CDR2 SMNVEV (reference sequence). CDR3 amino acids: CASRAGDSSGANVLTF. The CDR3 region has the DNA TGTGCCAGCAGGGCGGGGGATAGCTCTGGGGCCAACGTCCTGACTTTC.